This TCR beta chain was recovered during a study of T cells in Graves' hyperthyroidism and ophthalmopathy. Germline lookup yields CDR1 SGDLS and CDR2 YYNGEE. V trimming: 0 bases; J trimming: 6 bases; junction bases outside the gene matches: 8. This CDR3 is 15 amino acids long. Amplification targeted TCR beta CDR3 regions from RNA transcripts. Primed by the HTBI set, a first-round RT-PCR was run on the TCR CDR3. TCRdb reprocessed the multiplex PCR reads via MiXCR and lists one record per CDR3 protein. The sample has around 300,000 distinct CDR3 sequences, about 20% seen once. This clonotype was recorded at least ten times.

The sample comprised blood. The receptor's source is a man aged 25 to 40 with Graves' ophthalmopathy. J is TRBJ2-7 and V is TRBV9; 8 bases agree with TRBD2. For the CDR3, the DNA is TGTGCCAGCAGCGTAGACCCGGGACTAGTGAGCGAGCAGTACTTC. Encoded protein: CASSVDPGLVSEQYF.